The 2 T cell receptor beta chains presented below share a single source sample, sequenced in a study of technical replicates of blood from several donors. Measured with immunoSEQ multiplex PCR; TCRdb has only the in-frame clones, and not every one. The sample includes under 70,000 clones, roughly 90% seen only once; the top ten take 4.5% to 5%. Sequencing used PBMCs. Receptors were obtained from a human donor in good health. Some clones in this sample may be carry-over from other donors' samples.

The rearrangement joins TRBV7-2 to TRBJ1-2; 8 nucleotides line up with TRBD1. The CDR3 totals 15 residues. The germline V gene has CDR1 SGHTA and CDR2 FQGNSA. After removal of 5 bases from V and 1 base from J, the junction contained 6 bases not matched to a gene. The CDR3: CASSHRDRSNYGYTF. DNA for the CDR3: TGTGCCAGCAGCCACCGGGACAGGAGTAACTATGGCTACACCTTC.

The V call is TRBV6-6, the J call TRBJ2-7; TRBD2 might be the D (6 bases). The germline gives CDR1 MNHNY, CDR2 SVGAGI (reference sequence). The ends were cut back, 9 bases at V and 6 bases at J, with 21 bases in the middle. The CDR3 is 14 residues long. The CDR3 loop is CASSSGDWLIEQYF. The DNA for the CDR3 is TGTGCCAGTTCCTCTGGGGACTGGTTAATCGAGCAGTACTTC.